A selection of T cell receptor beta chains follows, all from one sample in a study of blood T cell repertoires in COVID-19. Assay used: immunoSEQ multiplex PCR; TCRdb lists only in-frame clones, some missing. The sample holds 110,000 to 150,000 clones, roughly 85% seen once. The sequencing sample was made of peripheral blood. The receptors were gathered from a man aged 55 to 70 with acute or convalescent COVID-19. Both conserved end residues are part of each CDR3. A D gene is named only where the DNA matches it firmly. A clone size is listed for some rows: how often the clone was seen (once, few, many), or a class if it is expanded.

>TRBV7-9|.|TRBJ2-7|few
CASSLAGQDEQYF
TGTGCCAGCAGCTTAGCGGGTCAGGACGAGCAGTACTTC
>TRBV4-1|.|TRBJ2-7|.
CASSQQPTGEVYEQYF
TGCGCCAGCAGCCAACAACCTACAGGGGAGGTCTACGAGCAGTACTTC
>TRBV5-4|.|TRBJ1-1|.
CASSADSLNTEAFF
TGTGCCAGCAGCGCGGACAGCCTGAACACTGAAGCTTTCTTT
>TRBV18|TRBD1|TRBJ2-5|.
CASSQTILTGGQETQYF
TGTGCCAGCTCACAGACGATCCTTACAGGGGGTCAAGAGACCCAGTACTTC
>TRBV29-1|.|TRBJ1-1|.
CSVVGQARRNTEAFF
TGCAGCGTTGTAGGCCAGGCACGAAGGAACACTGAAGCTTTCTTT
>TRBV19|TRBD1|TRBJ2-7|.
CASSMRGRDHEQYF
TGTGCCAGTAGTATGAGGGGGCGCGATCACGAGCAGTACTTC
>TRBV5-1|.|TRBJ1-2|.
CASSLNSYGYTF
TGCGCCAGCAGCTTGAACAGCTATGGCTACACCTTC
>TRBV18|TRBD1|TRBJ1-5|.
CASSPRRTGALGNQPQHF
TGTGCCAGCTCACCAAGGAGGACAGGGGCCTTGGGCAATCAGCCCCAGCATTTT
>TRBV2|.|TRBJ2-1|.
CASCREGLIGSYEQFF
TGTGCCAGCTGTCGAGAGGGACTTATTGGGTCCTATGAGCAGTTCTTC
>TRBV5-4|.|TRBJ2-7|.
CASSFGTDSYEQYF
TGTGCCAGCAGTTTCGGGACTGACTCCTACGAGCAGTACTTC
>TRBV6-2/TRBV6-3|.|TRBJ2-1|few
CASSPGLSTPPGRFF
TGTGCCAGCAGCCCGGGACTTTCAACTCCACCCGGGCGGTTCTTC
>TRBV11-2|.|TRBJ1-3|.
CASSFSPPAGNTIYF
TGTGCCAGCAGCTTCTCACCCCCGGCTGGAAACACCATATATTTT
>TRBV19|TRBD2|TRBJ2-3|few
CASSIGTGGDTQYF
TGTGCCAGTAGTATTGGGACGGGAGGCGATACGCAGTATTTT
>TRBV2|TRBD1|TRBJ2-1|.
CASRTGQGAYNEQFF
TGTGCCAGCAGAACCGGACAGGGGGCCTACAATGAGCAGTTCTTC
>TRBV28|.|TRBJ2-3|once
CASNPSGSTDTQYF
TGTGCCAGCAATCCTTCCGGGAGCACAGATACGCAGTATTTT
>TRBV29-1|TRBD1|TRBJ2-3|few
CSGTRTGESDTQYF
TGCAGCGGGACTCGGACAGGGGAATCAGATACGCAGTATTTT
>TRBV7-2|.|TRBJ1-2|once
CASSLQAVNYGYTF
TGTGCCAGCAGCTTACAGGCAGTTAACTATGGCTACACCTTC
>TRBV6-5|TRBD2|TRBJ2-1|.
CASSLEGTSGYNEQFF
TGTGCCAGCAGTTTAGAAGGGACTAGCGGCTACAATGAGCAGTTCTTC
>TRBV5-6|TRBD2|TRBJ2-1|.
CASSLVGSGSGQFF
TGTGCCAGCAGCTTGGTAGGTAGCGGGAGTGGTCAGTTCTTC
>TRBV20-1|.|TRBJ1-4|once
CSAIETREKLFF
TGCAGTGCTATTGAAACGAGGGAAAAACTGTTTTTT
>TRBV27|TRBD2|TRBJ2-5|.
CASSLLASGRETQYF
TGTGCCAGCAGTTTATTGGCTAGCGGGAGAGAGACCCAGTACTTC
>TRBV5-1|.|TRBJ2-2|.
CASSPSQLNTGELFF
TGCGCCAGCAGCCCCTCACAATTGAACACCGGGGAGCTGTTTTTT
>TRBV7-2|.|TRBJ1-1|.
CASSLDGGLNTEAFF
TGTGCCAGCAGCTTAGACGGCGGGCTGAACACTGAAGCTTTCTTT
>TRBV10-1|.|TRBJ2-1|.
CASGGWDNEQFF
TGCGCCAGCGGCGGGTGGGACAATGAGCAGTTCTTC
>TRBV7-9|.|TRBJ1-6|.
CASSLGQVNSPLHF
TGTGCCAGCAGCTTAGGGCAGGTGAATTCACCCCTCCACTTT
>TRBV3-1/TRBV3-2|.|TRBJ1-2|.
CASRDNGRGYTF
TGTGCCAGCAGGGACAACGGTCGGGGCTACACCTTC
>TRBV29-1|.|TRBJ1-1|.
CSVTQGSAEAFF
TGCAGCGTAACCCAGGGAAGCGCTGAAGCTTTCTTT
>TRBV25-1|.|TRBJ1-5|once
CASSVADQPQHF
TGTGCCAGCAGTGTGGCAGATCAGCCCCAGCATTTT
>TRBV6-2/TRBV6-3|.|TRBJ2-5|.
CASSPGYALQETQYF
TGTGCCAGCAGCCCCGGTTACGCCCTCCAAGAGACCCAGTACTTC
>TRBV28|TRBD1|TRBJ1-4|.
CASSSTGVIGKLFF
TGTGCCAGCAGTTCGACAGGGGTTATTGGAAAACTGTTTTTT
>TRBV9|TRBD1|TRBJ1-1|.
CASSASDRAAFF
TGTGCCAGCAGCGCCTCCGACAGGGCAGCTTTCTTT
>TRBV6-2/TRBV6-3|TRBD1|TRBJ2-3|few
CASSPQGLLSTDTQYF
TGTGCCAGCAGTCCACAGGGGTTGTTGAGCACAGATACGCAGTATTTT
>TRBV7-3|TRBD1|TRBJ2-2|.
CASSLGDSYTGELFF
TGTGCCAGCAGCCTAGGGGACAGCTACACCGGGGAGCTGTTTTTT
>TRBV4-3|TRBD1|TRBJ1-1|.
CASSLTGQGLETEAFF
TGCGCCAGCAGCCTCACTGGACAGGGTTTGGAGACTGAAGCTTTCTTT
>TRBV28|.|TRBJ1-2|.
CASSLVEGEGYGYTF
TGTGCCAGCAGTTTAGTTGAGGGGGAGGGCTATGGCTACACCTTC
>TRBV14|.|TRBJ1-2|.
CASSQELGVSGYTF
TGTGCCAGCAGCCAAGAGCTAGGGGTTTCGGGCTACACCTTC
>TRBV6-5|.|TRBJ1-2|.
CASSSLSRGGYTF
TGTGCCAGCAGTTCACTTTCTAGAGGTGGCTACACCTTC